The entry below describes one TCR beta chain. Its antigen is currently unknown. The data are from a study of cytotoxic CD8 clonotypes in ibrutinib-treated CLL. Overall study context: Within the patient group, around 11 were relapsed/refractory and around 15 treatment-naive, and around 18 were IGHV unmutated. Overall, 24 responses were partial and 2 complete; following median approximately 73 months, around 15 patients stayed remitted and about twelve progressed. Overall study results and limits: Clonality increased at ibrutinib response, then returned toward baseline at progression.

Sequencing was designed to attain a depth spanning 1 in 200,000 to 1 in 1 million T cells. Only in-frame clones appear in the TCRdb table, and some are missing; sequencing was by immunoSEQ multiplex PCR. The data contain about 150,000 clones, approximately 81% of them singletons. The sequence came from a human donor with chronic lymphocytic leukemia. The material sequenced was PBMCs, taken after 12 months of ibrutinib treatment.

In DNA, the CDR3 is TGTGCCAGCAGCTTCTTGGGGCCGGTAGATACGCAGTATTTT. It specifies CASSFLGPVDTQYF. The chain couples TRBV7-9 to TRBJ2-3, with a possible D match to TRBD1 (5 bases). Per germline, CDR1 SEHNR and CDR2 FQNEAQ (reference sequence). The CDR3 totals 14 residues. Trimming took 3 bases from V and 5 from J, leaving 12 bases between them.